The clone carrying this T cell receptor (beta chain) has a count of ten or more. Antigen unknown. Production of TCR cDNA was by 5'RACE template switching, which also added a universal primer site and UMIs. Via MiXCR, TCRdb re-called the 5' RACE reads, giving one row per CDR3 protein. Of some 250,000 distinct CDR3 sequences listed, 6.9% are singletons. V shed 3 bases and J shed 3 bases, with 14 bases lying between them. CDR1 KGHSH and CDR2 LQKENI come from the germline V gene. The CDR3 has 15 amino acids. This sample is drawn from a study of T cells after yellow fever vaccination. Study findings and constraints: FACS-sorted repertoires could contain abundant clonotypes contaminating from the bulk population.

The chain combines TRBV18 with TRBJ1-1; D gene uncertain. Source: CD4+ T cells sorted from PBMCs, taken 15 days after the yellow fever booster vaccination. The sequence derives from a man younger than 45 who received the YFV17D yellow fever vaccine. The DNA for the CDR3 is TGTGCCAGCTCACCCCCCGGAGGGTGGGACACTGAAGCTTTCTTT. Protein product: CASSPPGGWDTEAFF.